The rows below give T cell receptor beta chains drawn from one sample of a study of T-cell memory formation after mild COVID-19. TCRdb itself ran the 5' RACE reads through MiXCR, one entry per CDR3 protein. The table includes a few hundred thousand distinct CDR3 sequences, roughly 23% detected once. Sequenced material: PBMCs or a T cell subset sorted from them (not recorded which). The receptors shown here come from an adult woman who had mild COVID-19 (a few samples of this study predate the infection). Cell type and time point are not known. The CDR3 runs from the conserved cysteine through the conserved F or W.

J | V | CDR3
TRBJ2-3 | TRBV27 | CASQIAGRTDTQYF
TRBJ2-7 | TRBV19 | CASRQGMTYEQYF
TRBJ2-7 | TRBV9 | CASSVTGETMGEQYF
TRBJ2-5 | TRBV7-3 | CASSPRGGPLETQYF
TRBJ2-1 | TRBV5-1 | CASSLGDRESKNEQFF
TRBJ2-1 | TRBV5-1 | CASCQQGGEQFF
TRBJ2-7 | TRBV20-1 | CSAPTGTGGDEQYF
TRBJ2-7 | TRBV5-5 | CASSNTGTGSYEQYF
TRBJ1-5 | TRBV1 | CAVQEGGLEHQPQHF
TRBJ1-1 | TRBV5-1 | CASAKGGMNTEAFF
TRBJ1-2 | TRBV20-1 | CSARSAGRYSGYTF
TRBJ2-3 | TRBV5-4 | CASSSLTGTTDTQYF
TRBJ2-1 | TRBV25-1 | CASSAALAIHNEQFF
TRBJ1-1 | TRBV5-6 | CASLSTGELEAFF
TRBJ1-5 | TRBV23-1 | CASSQGRDRKHSNQPQHF
TRBJ2-3 | TRBV7-9 | CASSLTGGADTQYF
TRBJ1-1 | TRBV12-3/TRBV12-4 | CASSPLSIRLNTEAFF
TRBJ1-4 | TRBV20-1 | CSASRDRGGKLFF
TRBJ2-5 | TRBV9 | CASSVDGRQETQYF
TRBJ1-2 | TRBV6-6 | CASSSPDRYYGYTF